This TCR beta chain is from a study of beta chain features in type 1 diabetes. Only a few counts were recorded for this clone. Its antigen is unidentified. The sequenced template was cDNA made from the entire isolated RNA. About 4 million reads was the average for naive, central memory and regulatory T cell samples. Profiled with immunoSEQ multiplex PCR; TCRdb holds only in-frame clones, not every one. The sample has 600,000 or so clones, over 12% seen once. Germline CDR1 is MDHEN and CDR2 is SYDVKM. CDR3 length: 15 residues. Trimming shortened V by 4 bases and J by 8 bases, and 18 bases separated the two germline ends. Findings of the study overall: Researchers report that Type 1 diabetes patients had moderately but significantly shorter TCRB CDR3s across all four CD4+ subsets.

The rearrangement joins TRBV28 to TRBJ1-5, with a weak D call TRBD1 (5 bases). The receptor's source is a man between 18 and 29 years old with type 1 diabetes. The source material was naive CD4+ T cells from blood. The CDR3 coding sequence is TGTGCCAGCAGTTCCCGGGACCCCCAAGATAAGCCCCAGCATTTT. It encodes CASSSRDPQDKPQHF.